This TCR beta chain is from a study of cytomegalovirus exposure and HLA in healthy donors. Both 60 Vbeta primers and 13 Jbeta primers went into the PCR. Data came from immunoSEQ multiplex PCR; TCRdb stores just in-frame clones and leaves some out. The sample contains around 92,000 clones, around 74% of which appear only once. These donors counted as nominally healthy when sampled, but unrecorded immune exposures were likely. This receptor was obtained from a woman in her 70s in good health and CMV-seropositive. Source material: PBMCs.

CDR3 sequence (DNA): TGTGCCAGCAGTTTATCCGGGACTAGCGGGGGTGAGCAGTACTTC. This encodes CASSLSGTSGGEQYF. The V and J genes are TRBV27 and TRBJ2-7, with TRBD2 matching over 14 bases. The trim removed 0 bases at V and 7 bases at J, leaving 2 bases unmatched. Germline CDR1 is MNHEY and CDR2 is SMNVEV (reference sequence). The CDR3 contains 15 residues.